This T cell receptor (beta chain) is from a study of shared clonotypes between healthy human individuals. J gave up 5 bases and V 2 bases, and 8 bases lay outside the gene matches. The CDR3 covers 16 residues. From germline, CDR1 is LGHNT and CDR2 FRNRAP. As concerns this clone: Its antigen is unknown.

Libraries were prepared by immunoSEQ multiplex PCR; TCRdb keeps only in-frame clonotypes and omits some of them. This table has around 690,000 clones, about 90% appearing once. Study-level findings and limits: Larger estimated richness was generally seen in naive subsets than in memory subsets.

V is TRBV12-5 and J is TRBJ2-1, with 8 bases aligning to TRBD1. The receptor was isolated from a man younger than 35 in good health. Some clones in this sample may be carry-over from other donors' samples. Sequencing input: memory CD8+ T cells from PBMCs. Subset meaning: CD45RO+ cells pooled with CCR7-negative TemRA cells. CDR3 nucleotides: TGTGCTAGTGGTTTGACGGCCGGGACAGGAGACAATGAGCAGTTCTTC. Translated: CASGLTAGTGDNEQFF.